The 2 T cell receptor beta chains below come from one sample, sequenced in a study of blood T cells in healthy people across ages. Primed by a sample-barcoded 5' primer and a J-beta primer mix, a second PCR proceeded for roughly 6 to 12 cycles. Each CDR3 protein gets one entry after TCRdb re-called the 5' RACE reads with MiXCR. The table records 1,100,000 or so distinct CDR3 sequences, less than 50% of them present only once. Sequences were obtained from blood. These receptors all come from a woman in her sixties or seventies in good health.

This clonotype showed up just a few times. The rearrangement links TRBV20-1 to TRBJ2-7; D is unclear. Germline assignment: CDR1 DFQATT and CDR2 SNEGSKA (reference sequence). The CDR3 totals 12 residues. Trimming stripped 4 bases from V and 4 bases from J, with 11 bases between. The CDR3 sequence is CSAKHTVYEQYF. The CDR3, as DNA: TGCAGTGCTAAGCACACAGTATACGAGCAGTACTTC.

Details on this clonotype: This sequence may be a read error, since a much larger clone differs from it by one base. This chain connects TRBV20-1 to TRBJ2-7, with 12 bases fitting TRBD2. Germline V gives CDR1 DFQATT, CDR2 SNEGSKA (reference sequence). V dropped 6 bases and J dropped 4; count of bases not matched to a gene: 7. The CDR3 runs to 14 residues. CDR3 nucleotide sequence: TGCAGTGCCCCTGGGGGGACTAGCGGGTACGAGCAGTACTTC. It is translated as CSAPGGTSGYEQYF.